This T cell receptor beta chain was identified during a study of memory CD4+ T cells and cytomegalovirus serostatus. CDR3 length equals 12 residues. Trimming shortened V by 3 bases and J by 13 bases, and 16 bases separated the two germline ends. The V gene's germline CDR1 is GTSNPN and CDR2 SVGIG (reference sequence). Single viable CD3+CD4+CD8-CD45RO+ cells were sorted as the memory CD4+ T cells. Only in-frame clones appear in the TCRdb table, and some are missing; sequencing was by immunoSEQ multiplex PCR. The table includes roughly 40,000 clones, about 79% detected once. This clone has a handful of counts.

This sequence originates from an adult in good health and CMV-seronegative. This chain joins TRBV30 and TRBJ2-1, with D possibly being TRBD2 (9 bases). Sequencing input: memory CD4+ T cells from blood. This CDR3 reads CAWSRGLAGQFF. CDR3 sequence (DNA): TGTGCCTGGAGCAGGGGGCTAGCGGGACAGTTCTTC.